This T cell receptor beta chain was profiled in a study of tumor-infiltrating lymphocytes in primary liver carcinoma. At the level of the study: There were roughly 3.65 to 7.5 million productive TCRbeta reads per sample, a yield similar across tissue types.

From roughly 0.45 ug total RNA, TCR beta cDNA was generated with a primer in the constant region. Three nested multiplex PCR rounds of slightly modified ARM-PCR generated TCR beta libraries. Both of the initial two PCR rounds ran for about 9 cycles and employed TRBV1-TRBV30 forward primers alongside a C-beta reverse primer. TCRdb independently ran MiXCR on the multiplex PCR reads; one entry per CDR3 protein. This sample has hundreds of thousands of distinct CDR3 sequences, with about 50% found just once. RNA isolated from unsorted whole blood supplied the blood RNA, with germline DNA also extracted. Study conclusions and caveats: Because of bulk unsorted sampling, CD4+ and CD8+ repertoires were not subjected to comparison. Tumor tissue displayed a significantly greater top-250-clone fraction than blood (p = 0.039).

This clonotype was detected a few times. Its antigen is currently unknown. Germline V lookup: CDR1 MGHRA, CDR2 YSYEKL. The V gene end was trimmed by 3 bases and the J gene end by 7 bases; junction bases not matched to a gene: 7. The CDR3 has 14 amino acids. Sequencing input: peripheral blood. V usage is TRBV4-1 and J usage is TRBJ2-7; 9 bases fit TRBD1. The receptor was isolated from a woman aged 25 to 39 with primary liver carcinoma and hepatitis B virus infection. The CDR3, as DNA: TGCGCCAGCAGCCACCGGGACAGGGTGCATGAGCAGTACTTC. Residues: CASSHRDRVHEQYF.